The source of this TCR beta chain is a study of vaccination and CD4 T cells after COVID-19. The treatment here: approximately nine-day PBMC culture with coronavirus spike peptide pools or control peptides (ViraFEST assay). Pre-COVID-19 pandemic sampling (2011-2018) yielded the unexposed donor's CD4+ T cells. The count of this clonotype is one. Its antigen remains unknown. The CDR3 spans 18 residues. The J segment lost 4 bases and the V segment lost 6 bases, leaving 18 bases of the junction unmatched. Germline V gene data show CDR1 as SEHNR and CDR2 as FQNEAQ (reference sequence). Cultured CD4+ T cell DNA was sequenced using the Oncomine TCR Beta short-read assay. TCRdb redid the calling of the PCR reads with MiXCR, one entry per CDR3 protein. The sample contains approximately 7,300 distinct CDR3 sequences, about 41% of which appear only once.

Sequencing was carried out using CD4+ T cells from blood, cultured in vitro. The sequence came from a human donor in good health. The rearrangement links TRBV7-9 to TRBJ2-3, with 8 nucleotides matching TRBD2. DNA of the CDR3: TGTGCCAGCAGGAACGTAACCGGGACTAGATATAGGCCAGATACGCAGTATTTT. This encodes CASRNVTGTRYRPDTQYF.